This T cell receptor beta chain was profiled in a study of shared T cell receptors in the human thymus. Clones were sequenced by immunoSEQ multiplex PCR, and TCRdb holds only the in-frame ones, with some missing. The sample carries about 380,000 clones, more than 85% recorded once. J was trimmed by 1 base and V by 4 bases; bases with no gene match: 5. The CDR3 is 16 residues long. The germline gives CDR1 LNHDA, CDR2 SQIVND (reference sequence). The sequence derives from a human donor. Material: thymocytes. The V call is TRBV19, the J call TRBJ1-1; 11 bases align to TRBD1. The CDR3 DNA is TGTGCCAGTAGTACGGGGACAGGGGGACGGAACACTGAAGCTTTCTTT. Translating gives CASSTGTGGRNTEAFF.